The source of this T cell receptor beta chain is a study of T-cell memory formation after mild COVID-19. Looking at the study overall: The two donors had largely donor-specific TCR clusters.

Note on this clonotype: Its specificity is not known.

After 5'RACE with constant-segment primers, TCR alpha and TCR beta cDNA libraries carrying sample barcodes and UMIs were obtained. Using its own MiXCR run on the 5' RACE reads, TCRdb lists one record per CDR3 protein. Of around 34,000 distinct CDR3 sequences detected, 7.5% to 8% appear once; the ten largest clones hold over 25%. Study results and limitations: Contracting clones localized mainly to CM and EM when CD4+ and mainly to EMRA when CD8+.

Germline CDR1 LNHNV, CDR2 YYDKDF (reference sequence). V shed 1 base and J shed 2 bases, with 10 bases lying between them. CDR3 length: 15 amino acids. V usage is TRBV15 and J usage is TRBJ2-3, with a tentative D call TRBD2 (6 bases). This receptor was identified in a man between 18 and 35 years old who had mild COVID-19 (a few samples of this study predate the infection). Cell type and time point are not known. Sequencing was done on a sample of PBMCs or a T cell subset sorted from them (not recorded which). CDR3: CATSRVSGNTDTQYF. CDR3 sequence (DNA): TGTGCCACCAGCAGAGTTAGCGGTAACACAGATACGCAGTATTTT.